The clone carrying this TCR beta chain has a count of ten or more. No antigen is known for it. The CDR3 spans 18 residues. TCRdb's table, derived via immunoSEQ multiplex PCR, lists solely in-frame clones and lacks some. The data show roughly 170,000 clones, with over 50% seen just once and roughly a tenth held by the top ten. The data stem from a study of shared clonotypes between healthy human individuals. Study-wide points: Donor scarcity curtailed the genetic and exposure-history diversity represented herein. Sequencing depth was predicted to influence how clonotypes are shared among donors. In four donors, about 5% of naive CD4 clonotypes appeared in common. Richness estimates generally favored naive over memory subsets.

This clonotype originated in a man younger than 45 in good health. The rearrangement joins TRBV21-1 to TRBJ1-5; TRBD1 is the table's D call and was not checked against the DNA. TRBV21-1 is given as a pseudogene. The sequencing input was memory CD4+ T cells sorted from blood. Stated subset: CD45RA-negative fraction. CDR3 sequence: CASSTHQSGRDLNQPQHF. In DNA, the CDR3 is TGTGCCAGCAGCACACACCAGTCCGGCAGGGATCTTAATCAGCCCCAGCATTTT.